The entry below describes one T cell receptor (beta chain). What antigen it recognizes has not been identified. Qualities for individual bases were not recorded, and no much larger clone is one base off. The immunoSEQ Assay, a bias-controlled multiplex PCR, was used to amplify TCRbeta CDR3 regions from genomic DNA. Regarding the original processing steps: The number of nucleated cells in each sample was estimated from the amplification of reference gene primers within the assay. To quantify the absolute abundance of each unique TCRbeta CDR3 rearrangement, sequence reads were collapsed and filtered. For each sample, productive Simpson clonality was calculated as the square root of Simpson's diversity index over productive rearrangements. The clones in this table, taken by TCRdb from immuneACCESS, are in-frame only. Not every clone is retained; where verified, under half of the shortfall comes from an unresolved V gene, and the cause of the rest is unknown. The V and J calls and clone size were taken over from that table, and D and trimming were inferred from the DNA. The sample has about 150,000 clones on record, approximately 83% of them singletons. The ten largest clones add up to around 3.1% of the sample.

The collaborating institutions used their own protocols to collect whole blood in K2EDTA tubes. Collaborator samples were shipped for TCRbeta analysis as frozen whole blood, isolated PBMCs, or DNA extracted from either sample type. The record originates from a study of blood T cell repertoires in COVID-19 (dated by TCRdb to 2020 to 2021). For the wider study: Samples from collaborators originated in the United States, Italy and Spain and spanned both the acute and convalescent phases of COVID-19. The material from the prospective study consisted of cDNA or gDNA derived from T cells, B-cell-depleted T cells, or PBMCs. The dataset comprised deeply sampled blood TCRbeta repertoires from subjects exposed to, actively infected with, or recovered from COVID-19. A freely available public database, intended as a resource for researchers studying the immune response to SARS-CoV-2, is where the repertoires were released. Samples came from the ongoing ImmuneRACE study (first 160 participants) plus 1,254 subjects from 6 global collaborators. The sample metadata nearly always contained a de-identified subject ID, COVID-19 status, age in years and sex. Where available, HLA class I and class II types were obtained from metadata supplied by the sample provider rather than from assay-based typing. Paper-wide results and their limitations: The amount of clinical and demographic metadata varied by source and participant and was provided uncurated.

V and J are truncated by 1 base and 2 bases respectively, leaving an intervening sequence of 13 bases. Sequences SGHDT (CDR1) and YYEEEE (CDR2) are obtained from the germline V gene. The CDR3 measures 15 amino acids from cysteine to phenylalanine. CDR3 DNA is the only sequence kept; it has 45 bases, read in frame from the first base. Sequencing input: peripheral blood. The chain was built from TRBV5-6 and TRBJ2-7, and TRBD2 may be the D gene, going by 6 matching bases. The clonotype originates from a woman older than 75 with acute or convalescent COVID-19. The CDR3 is CASSLLGRETYEQYF. The DNA sequence is TGTGCCAGCAGCTTGCTCGGGCGGGAAACCTACGAGCAGTACTTC. The variable domain in full, with residues beyond the CDR3 obtained from the reference TRBV5-6 and TRBJ2-7 genes, is DAGVTQSPTHLIKTRGQQVTLRCSPKSGHDTVSWYQQALGQGPQFIFQYYEEEERQRGNFPDRFSGHQFPNYSSELNVNALLLGDSALYLCASSLLGRETYEQYFGPGTRLTVT.